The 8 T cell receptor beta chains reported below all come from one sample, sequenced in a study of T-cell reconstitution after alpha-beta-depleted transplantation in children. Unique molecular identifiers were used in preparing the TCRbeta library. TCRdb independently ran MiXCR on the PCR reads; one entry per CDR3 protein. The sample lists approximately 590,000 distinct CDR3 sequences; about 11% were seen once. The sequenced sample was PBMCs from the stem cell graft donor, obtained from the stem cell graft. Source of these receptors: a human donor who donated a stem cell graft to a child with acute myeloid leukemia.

CDR3 protein: CASSLNMGGSEAFF. DNA for the CDR3: TGTGCCAGCAGTTTAAATATGGGGGGCAGTGAAGCTTTCTTT. The V gene is TRBV27, the J gene TRBJ1-1; TRBD1 might be the D (6 bases). Germline V lookup: CDR1 MNHEY, CDR2 SMNVEV (reference sequence). The length of the CDR3 is 14 residues. V was shortened by 2 bases and J by 7 bases, with 14 bases between the two germline ends.

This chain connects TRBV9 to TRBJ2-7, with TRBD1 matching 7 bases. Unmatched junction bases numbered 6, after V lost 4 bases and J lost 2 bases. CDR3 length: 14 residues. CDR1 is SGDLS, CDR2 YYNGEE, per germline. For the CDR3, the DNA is TGTGCCAGCAGCCGAGGGACAGACACCTACGAGCAGTACTTC. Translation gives CASSRGTDTYEQYF.

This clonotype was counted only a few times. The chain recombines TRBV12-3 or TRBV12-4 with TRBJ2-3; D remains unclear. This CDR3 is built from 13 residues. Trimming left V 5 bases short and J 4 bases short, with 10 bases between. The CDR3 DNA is TGTGCCAGCAGTCTCCGGGCCCCAGATACGCAGTATTTT. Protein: CASSLRAPDTQYF.

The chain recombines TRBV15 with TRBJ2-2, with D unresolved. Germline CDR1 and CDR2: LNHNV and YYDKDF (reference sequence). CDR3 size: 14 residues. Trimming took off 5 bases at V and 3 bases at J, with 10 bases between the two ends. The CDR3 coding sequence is TGTGCCACCAGCCGAAATGGGGACACCGGGGAGCTGTTTTTT. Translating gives CATSRNGDTGELFF.

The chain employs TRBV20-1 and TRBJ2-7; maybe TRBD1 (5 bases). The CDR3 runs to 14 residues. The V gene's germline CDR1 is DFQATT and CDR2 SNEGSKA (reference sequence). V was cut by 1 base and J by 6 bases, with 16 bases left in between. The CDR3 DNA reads TGCAGTGCTAGAGGCCGGACAACCCATGGCGAGCAGTACTTC. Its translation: CSARGRTTHGEQYF.

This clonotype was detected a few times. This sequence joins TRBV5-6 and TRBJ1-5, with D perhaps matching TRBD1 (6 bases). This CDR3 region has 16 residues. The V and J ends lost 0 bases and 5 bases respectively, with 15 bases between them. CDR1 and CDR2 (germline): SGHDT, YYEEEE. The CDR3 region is CASSLDGRGPDQPQHF. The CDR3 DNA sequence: TGTGCCAGCAGCTTGGACGGCAGGGGCCCTGATCAGCCCCAGCATTTT.

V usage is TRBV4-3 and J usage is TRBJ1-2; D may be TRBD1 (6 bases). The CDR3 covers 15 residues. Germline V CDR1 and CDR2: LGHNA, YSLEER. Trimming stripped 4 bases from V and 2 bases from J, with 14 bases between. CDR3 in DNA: TGCGCCAGCAGCCGCGCCCAGGGGCAGAACTATGGCTACACCTTC. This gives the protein CASSRAQGQNYGYTF.

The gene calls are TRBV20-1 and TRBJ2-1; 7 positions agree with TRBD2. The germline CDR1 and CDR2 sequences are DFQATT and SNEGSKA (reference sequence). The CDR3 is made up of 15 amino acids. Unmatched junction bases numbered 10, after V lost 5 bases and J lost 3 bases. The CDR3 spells CSAASGIGLYNEQFF. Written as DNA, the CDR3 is TGCAGTGCTGCGAGCGGGATAGGTCTCTACAATGAGCAGTTCTTC.